This T cell receptor beta chain was documented in a study of breast tumors, draining lymph nodes, adjacent tissues. Breast cancer patients provided tissue from their axillary draining lymph nodes. MiXCR, run by TCRdb on the multiplex PCR reads, gives a single entry per CDR3 protein. The table includes approximately 130,000 distinct CDR3 sequences, 20% to 25% detected once. The V end lost 3 bases, the J end lost 3 bases, and 11 bases lay between the germline ends. The CDR3 is 13 amino acids. In germline, CDR1 is DFQATT, CDR2 SNEGSKA (reference sequence). This clonotype showed up just once. The sequencing input was axillary lymph node tissue. The chain links TRBV20-1 to TRBJ1-1; perhaps TRBD1 as D (5 bases). This sequence was found in a female donor with breast cancer. Some clones in this sample may be carry-over from other donors' samples. The CDR3 bases are TGCAGTGCTAGCGGGGGGGTGGACACTGAAGCTTTCTTT. It translates to CSASGGVDTEAFF.